This T cell receptor (beta chain) was identified in a study of response to subunit inactivated influenza vaccine. One entry per CDR3 protein results from TCRdb running MiXCR on the RT-PCR reads. This sample yields 560,000 or so distinct CDR3 sequences, of which under 9% are seen a single time; 10% to 15% belongs to the top ten. This clonotype has ten or more counts. CDR1 is DFQATT and CDR2 is SNEGSKA in the germline V gene (reference sequence). There are 15 residues in the CDR3. V dropped 0 bases and J dropped 0 bases, with 12 bases sitting between them. The clonotype comes from a man between 50 and 69 years old who received an inactivated influenza vaccine. The V call is TRBV20-1, the J call TRBJ2-7; D is unresolved. This specimen consisted of PBMCs from blood, obtained about 24 months after vaccination. The CDR3 sequence: CSARDGSAASYEQYF. The DNA of the CDR3 is TGCAGTGCTAGAGATGGATCGGCAGCCTCCTACGAGCAGTACTTC.